Sequencing of this T cell receptor (beta chain) was carried out in a study of beta chain features in type 1 diabetes. General observations from the study: All four CD4+ subsets from Type 1 diabetes patients carried moderately but significantly shorter TCRB CDR3s.

Germline V gives CDR1 MNHEY, CDR2 SMNVEV (reference sequence). CDR3 length equals 16 residues. V trimming: 5 bases; J trimming: 5 bases; junction bases outside the gene matches: 12. Details on this clone: The antigen is unknown.

TCRB transcripts that were expressed got sequenced, as all of the isolated RNA had been reverse transcribed. Assay used: immunoSEQ multiplex PCR; TCRdb lists only in-frame clones, some missing. The data contain more than 550,000 clones, 11% to 15% of them seen just once; the ten biggest clones take up 0.035% to 0.04%. The chain employs TRBV27 and TRBJ2-7; the match to TRBD1 covers 10 bases. Sequencing used naive CD4+ T cells from blood. The receptor was derived from a man aged 18 to 29 with type 1 diabetes. CDR3 sequence: CASSQYAGDRGHEQYF. CDR3 in DNA: TGTGCCAGCAGTCAGTACGCTGGGGACAGGGGCCACGAGCAGTACTTC.